The 18 T cell receptor beta chains presented below share a single source sample, sequenced in a study of blood T cell repertoires in COVID-19. The method was immunoSEQ multiplex PCR; TCRdb's version includes in-frame clones alone and lacks a portion of them. The table records around 190,000 clones, roughly 80% of them present only once. The sample consisted of PBMCs or T cells enriched from blood (not recorded which). Receptors were obtained from a woman aged 25 to 39 who had recovered from COVID-19.

At least ten counts were recorded for this clone. The chain has TRBV7-8 and TRBJ2-6; 8 nucleotides align to TRBD2. CDR1 SGHVS and CDR2 FQNEAQ come from the germline V gene. V shed 5 bases, J shed 0 bases, and the junction held 9 bases outside the gene matches. The CDR3 consists of 18 residues. The CDR3: CASSAQGLDFSGANVLTF. For the CDR3, the DNA is TGTGCCAGCAGCGCCCAGGGACTAGACTTCTCTGGGGCCAACGTCCTGACTTTC. The whole variable domain, filled in from reference TRBV7-8 and TRBJ2-6, reads GAGVSQSPRYKVAKRGQDVALRCDPISGHVSLFWYQQALGQGPEFLTYFQNEAQLDKSGLPSDRFFAERPEGSVSTLKIQRTQQEDSAVYLCASSAQGLDFSGANVLTFGAGSRLTVL.

The genes are TRBV28 and TRBJ2-1; 9 bases agree with TRBD2. CDR1 and CDR2 from the germline V gene are MDHEN and SYDVKM. Trimming cost V 2 bases and J 3 bases; bases outside gene matches: 14. This CDR3 contains 19 residues. CDR3: CASSLRGFAGGSLYNEQFF. The CDR3 DNA reads as TGTGCCAGCAGTTTACGGGGTTTTGCGGGGGGGTCCCTCTACAATGAGCAGTTCTTC.

As concerns this clone: Compared with germline, one end of the junction differs, possibly owing to a read error. The chain has TRBV7-7 and TRBJ2-5; the D gene is possibly TRBD2 (7 bases). Germline V CDR1 and CDR2: SSHAT, FNYEAQ (reference sequence). This CDR3 has 14 amino acids. In DNA, the CDR3 is TGTGCTAGCAGCTGGGGGGGCCGGCAAGAGACCCAGTACTTC. Its translation: CASSWGGRQETQYF.

This chain uses TRBV4-2 with TRBJ1-3; 8 bases fit TRBD1. V lost 0 bases, J lost 2 bases, and 18 bases stayed unmatched. Germline lookup yields CDR1 LGHNA and CDR2 YNFKEQ. CDR3 length equals 21 residues. CDR3 residues: CASSQESQGALWVSAGNTIYF. The CDR3 nucleotides are TGTGCCAGCAGCCAAGAGAGCCAGGGGGCCCTCTGGGTGAGTGCTGGAAACACCATATATTTT.

The chain joins TRBV7-2 to TRBJ1-2; 10 bases are a match to TRBD1. CDR1 is SGHTA and CDR2 is FQGNSA in the germline V gene. The CDR3 length is 14 residues. V dropped 5 bases and J dropped 5; count of bases not matched to a gene: 5. The CDR3 is CASSPGTGEYGYTF. The CDR3 DNA reads TGTGCCAGCAGCCCTGGGACAGGGGAATATGGCTACACCTTC.

The CDR3 DNA follows: TGTGCCAGCAGCTTAGGCACAGGGGTCCAAGAGACCCAGTACTTC. Its translation: CASSLGTGVQETQYF. The chain combines TRBV7-9 with TRBJ2-5, with 7 bases identical to TRBD1. V gave up 1 base and J gave up 1 base; unmatched junction bases: 3. Germline loops: CDR1 SEHNR, CDR2 FQNEAQ (reference sequence). CDR3 length equals 15 residues.

The chain combines TRBV27 with TRBJ1-2; a possible D gene is TRBD1 (6 bases). The CDR3 is 14 residues long. Germline V gives CDR1 MNHEY, CDR2 SMNVEV (reference sequence). The ends were cut back, 6 bases at V and 4 bases at J, with 15 bases in the middle. The CDR3 nucleotides read TGTGCCAGCAGCCCACAGGGTTCTCCCTATGGCTACACCTTC. Amino acid sequence: CASSPQGSPYGYTF.

The rearrangement joins TRBV19 to TRBJ1-3; TRBD1 is a possible D gene (6 bases). Germline-derived CDR1 and CDR2 are LNHDA and SQIVND (reference sequence). The CDR3 has 15 amino acids. V lost 3 bases, J lost 2 bases, and 11 bases lay in between. Here the CDR3 reads CASSMGAAAGNTIYF. The DNA for the CDR3 is TGTGCCAGTAGTATGGGGGCAGCTGCTGGAAACACCATATATTTT.

This chain joins TRBV27 and TRBJ1-3, with D unclear. Trimming removed 6 bases from V and 2 bases from J, with 8 bases in between. The CDR3 sequence is 13 residues long. The germline V gene has CDR1 MNHEY and CDR2 SMNVEV (reference sequence). CDR3: CASRPSAGNTIYF. CDR3 nucleotides: TGTGCCAGCAGGCCTTCGGCTGGAAACACCATATATTTT.

This chain connects TRBV7-2 to TRBJ2-2, with 7 bases matching TRBD2. V trimming: 6 bases; J trimming: 5 bases; junction bases outside the gene matches: 12. This CDR3 has 16 amino acids. Looked up from germline, CDR1 is SGHTA and CDR2 is FQGNSA. CDR3 protein: CASRRAGYRGTGELFF. CDR3 sequence (DNA): TGTGCCAGCAGAAGAGCGGGGTATCGAGGTACCGGGGAGCTGTTTTTT.

This chain uses TRBV15 with TRBJ2-1; 7 nucleotides match TRBD2. With V trimmed by 3 bases and J by 7 bases, 6 bases remained unmatched. The CDR3 length is 14 residues. CDR1 and CDR2 (germline): LNHNV, YYDKDF (reference sequence). The CDR3 DNA reads TGTGCCACCAGCAGGCGGGAGTTGGTGAATGAGCAGTTCTTC. Protein product: CATSRRELVNEQFF.

The chain is built from TRBV7-2 and TRBJ1-1; D might be TRBD1 (6 bases). Germline CDR1 SGHTA, CDR2 FQGNSA. The V and J ends lost 4 bases and 2 bases respectively, with 8 bases between them. This CDR3 region has 13 residues. The CDR3 DNA sequence: TGTGCCAGCAGCTGGGGGCGTAACACTGAAGCTTTCTTT. Encoded protein: CASSWGRNTEAFF.

This clone has just one count. The CDR3 coding sequence is TGTGCCAGCAGCTTGGTCTTCGGGACAGGGAAACAGCCCCAGCATTTT. Its protein product is CASSLVFGTGKQPQHF. The chain employs TRBV5-8 and TRBJ1-5, with 9 bases lining up with TRBD1. Trimming took 0 bases from V and 7 from J; bases not matched to a gene: 8. The germline V gene encodes CDR1 SGHTS and CDR2 YDEGEE. CDR3 size: 16 residues.

This clone has just a few counts. The chain joins TRBV5-8 to TRBJ1-4; 7 nucleotides agree with TRBD1. Germline lookup yields CDR1 SGHTS and CDR2 YDEGEE. V dropped 0 bases and J dropped 4; count of bases not matched to a gene: 6. CDR3 length equals 16 residues. The CDR3 is CASSLGLQGINEKLFF. CDR3 sequence (DNA): TGTGCCAGCAGCTTGGGTTTACAGGGGATTAATGAAAAACTGTTTTTT. Looking up the rest from reference TRBV5-8 and TRBJ1-4 gives the full variable domain: EAGVTQSPTHLIKTRGQQATLRCSPISGHTSVYWYQQALGLGLQFLLWYDEGEERNRGNFPPRFSGRQFPNYSSELNVNALELEDSALYLCASSLGLQGINEKLFFGSGTQLSVL.

This sequence joins TRBV28 and TRBJ1-5, with 8 bases that match TRBD1. The CDR3 covers 17 residues. The germline V gene encodes CDR1 MDHEN and CDR2 SYDVKM. The ends lost 5 bases at V and 4 bases at J; junction bases unmatched: 13. CDR3 in amino acids: CASSEWVRQGANQPQHF. The CDR3 DNA sequence: TGTGCCAGCAGTGAGTGGGTTCGGCAGGGGGCGAATCAGCCCCAGCATTTT.

The V call is TRBV25-1, the J call TRBJ1-1; maybe TRBD1 (5 bases). V lost 5 bases, J lost 0 bases, and 13 bases lay in between. CDR1 and CDR2 from the germline V gene are MGHDK and SYGVNS. This CDR3 has 15 amino acids. CDR3 DNA: TGTGCCAGCAGTCACGTAGGGGCCCTGAACACTGAAGCTTTCTTT. Translated: CASSHVGALNTEAFF.

The gene calls are TRBV19 and TRBJ2-2, with 10 nucleotides matching TRBD2. The junction had 8 bases not matched to a gene; V was cut back by 11 bases and J by 5 bases. CDR1 LNHDA and CDR2 SQIVND come from the germline V gene (reference sequence). This CDR3 spans 14 amino acids. For the CDR3, the DNA is TGTGCCGGCCAGACTAGCGGGCCTACCGGGGAGCTGTTTTTT. Protein sequence: CAGQTSGPTGELFF.

This chain joins TRBV6-4 and TRBJ1-1; 8 bases are shared with TRBD1. There are 13 residues in the CDR3. Trimming removed 6 bases from V and 4 bases from J; junction bases left unmatched: 4. Looked up from germline, CDR1 is MRHNA and CDR2 is SNTAGT. The CDR3 reads CASSVDRATEAFF. CDR3 DNA sequence: TGTGCCAGCAGCGTGGACAGGGCCACTGAAGCTTTCTTT.